This T cell receptor beta chain comes out of a study of immune cell composition in non-small cell lung cancer. Study-level background: Most cases were lung adenocarcinoma or squamous cell carcinoma.

With V trimmed by 4 bases and J by 6 bases, 10 bases remained unmatched. Germline V lookup: CDR1 SGHNT, CDR2 YYREEE (reference sequence). The CDR3 extends over 14 amino acids. Frozen unsorted single-cell suspensions supplied the genomic DNA. Overall study findings and caveats: Shared sequences between tumour-reactive and dominant in vivo clones were not proven.

Sequenced by immunoSEQ multiplex PCR; TCRdb stores in-frame clones only, minus some. This table holds around 3,000 clones, over 60% found once. About this clone: The antigen is not known.

What was sequenced was lung tumor tissue. The receptor comes from a human donor with non-small cell lung cancer. The chain joins TRBV5-4 to TRBJ2-7; 7 nucleotides line up with TRBD2. For the CDR3, the DNA is TGTGCCAGCAGCGGAGGACTAGGTCGTCTCGAGCAGTACTTC. Translation: CASSGGLGRLEQYF.